Many counts were recorded for the clone carrying this TCR beta chain. Its antigen is currently unknown. Repertoires were generated with immunoSEQ multiplex PCR, while TCRdb's copy carries only in-frame clones and drops some. The profile covers roughly 95,000 clones, with over 40% appearing a single time and over 13% taken by the ten largest. Trimming cost V 1 base and J 5 bases, with 19 bases left between them. The CDR3 contains 16 residues. The germline CDR1 and CDR2 sequences are SQVTM and ANQGSEA. These data belong to a study of shared clonotypes between healthy human individuals. Study-wide results and limits: There were few donors, and this limited the genetic and exposure-history diversity represented. The authors expected sequencing depth to affect clonotype sharing among donors.

Genomic DNA for unsorted samples, which was extracted with the QIAamp DNA Blood Mini kit, came from 85 million to 90 million PBMCs. The clonotype comes from a woman aged 40 to 50 in good health. Some clones in this sample may be carry-over from other donors' samples. This chain links TRBV29-1 with TRBJ2-3; D is possibly TRBD2 (5 bases). The sample comprised PBMCs. The CDR3 sequence is CSVEGGTSSGVDTQYF. CDR3 nucleotide sequence: TGCAGCGTTGAAGGTGGAACTAGTAGTGGTGTAGATACGCAGTATTTT.